This T cell receptor (beta chain) was obtained from a study of OX40 agonist ivuxolimab in advanced cancers. Study context: Patients receiving dose escalation had hepatocellular carcinoma, melanoma, renal cell or head and neck cancer. Study-wide findings and caveats: Low normalized T-cell clonal expansion also characterized some of the nonresponders. The average count of expanded clones was higher among CD8+ T cells than among CD4+.

V shed 8 bases and J shed 8 bases, with 15 bases lying between them. The CDR3 extends over 12 amino acids. Germline V gene data show CDR1 as LNHDA and CDR2 as SQIVND (reference sequence). Profiled with immunoSEQ multiplex PCR; TCRdb holds only in-frame clones, not every one. This sample has more than 60,000 clones, with more than 80% found just once. This clone has just a few counts. What it binds is not known. The chain joins TRBV19 to TRBJ1-1; possible D gene TRBD1, 6 bases. Sequenced material: CD4+ or CD8+ T cells sorted from blood, taken in a trial of the OX40 agonist ivuxolimab. This clonotype was sampled from an adult with an advanced solid tumor such as melanoma, head and neck, liver or kidney cancer. CDR3 sequence (DNA): TGTGCCAGTGGGATGACGGGGACAGAAGCTTTCTTT. It encodes CASGMTGTEAFF.